This TCR beta chain was profiled in a study of Ad26.COV2.S vaccination and SARS-CoV-2 variants. Overall study findings and caveats: Analyses that measured TCR breadth and depth may have underestimated total T cell responses.

TCRdb keeps only in-frame clones here, not all; method: immunoSEQ multiplex PCR. This sample has a few hundred thousand clones, with 83% found just once. This clone appeared a few times. Antigen unknown. The treatment was: 15 to 20 received Ad26.COV2.S at low or high dose, single or two shots; about 5 received placebo; per-sample allocation not given. Vaccine and placebo recipients were sampled on day 63 after the first injection. This CDR3 spans 13 amino acids. Germline V gives CDR1 SGHNT, CDR2 YYREEE (reference sequence). Trimming removed 0 bases from V and 3 bases from J, with 7 bases in between. This receptor was obtained from a person between 18 and 60 years old who received the Ad26.COV2.S COVID-19 vaccine or a placebo. The chain is built from TRBV5-4 and TRBJ2-7; D is unresolved. This specimen was peripheral blood, taken in a trial of Ad26.COV2.S vaccine versus placebo. The CDR3 DNA follows: TGTGCCAGCAGCTTGGCCGCAGGCTACGAGCAGTACTTC. Its translation is CASSLAAGYEQYF.